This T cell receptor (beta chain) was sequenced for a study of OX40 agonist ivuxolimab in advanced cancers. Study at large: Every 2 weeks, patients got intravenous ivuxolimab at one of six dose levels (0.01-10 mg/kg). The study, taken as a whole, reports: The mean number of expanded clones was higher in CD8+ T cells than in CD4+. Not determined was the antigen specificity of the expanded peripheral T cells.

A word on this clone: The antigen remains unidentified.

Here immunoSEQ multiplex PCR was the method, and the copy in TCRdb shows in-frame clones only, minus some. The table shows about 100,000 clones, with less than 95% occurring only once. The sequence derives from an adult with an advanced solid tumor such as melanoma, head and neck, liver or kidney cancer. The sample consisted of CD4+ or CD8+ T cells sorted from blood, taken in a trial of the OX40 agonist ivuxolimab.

The CDR3 sequence is CAWSIGTDTGELFF. The DNA of the CDR3 is TGTGCCTGGAGTATTGGGACAGACACCGGGGAGCTGTTTTTT. This rearrangement joins TRBV30 to TRBJ2-2, with 7 bases lining up with TRBD1. Germline V gives CDR1 GTSNPN, CDR2 SVGIG (reference sequence). This CDR3 contains 14 residues. J gave up 3 bases and V 2 bases, and 3 bases lay outside the gene matches.